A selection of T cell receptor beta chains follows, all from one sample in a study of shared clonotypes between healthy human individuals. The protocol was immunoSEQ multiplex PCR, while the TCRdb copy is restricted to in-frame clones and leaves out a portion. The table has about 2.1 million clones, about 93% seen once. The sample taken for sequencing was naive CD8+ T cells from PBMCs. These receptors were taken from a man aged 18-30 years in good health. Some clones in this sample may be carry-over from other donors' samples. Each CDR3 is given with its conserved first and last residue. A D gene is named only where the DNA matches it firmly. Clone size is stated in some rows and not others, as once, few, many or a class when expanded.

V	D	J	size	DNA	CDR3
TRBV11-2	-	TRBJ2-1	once	TGTGCCAGCGGGCCCAGCACTGAGCAGTTCTTC	CASGPSTEQFF
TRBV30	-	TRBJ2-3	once	TGTGCCTGGAGTGCGGCAGATACGCAGTATTTT	CAWSAADTQYF
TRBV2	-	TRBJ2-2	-	TGTGCCAGCAGTACTGTCCAAACCTCCGGGACTCACTACGGGGAGCTGTTTTTT	CASSTVQTSGTHYGELFF
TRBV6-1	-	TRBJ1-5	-	TGTGCCAGCCTGTGGGCGCGGGGTCAGCCCCAGCATTTT	CASLWARGQPQHF
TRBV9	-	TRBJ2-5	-	TGTGCCAGCAGCCCTTCCGGAGACTCAGGGGAGACCCAGTACTTC	CASSPSGDSGETQYF
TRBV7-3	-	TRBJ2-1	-	TGTGCCAGCAGCTTAACCGGGTCGCGTCAAATCTACAATGAGCAGTTCTTC	CASSLTGSRQIYNEQFF
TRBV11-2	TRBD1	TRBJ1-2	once	TGTGCCAGCAGTTCCGGGACAGGGTACTATGGCTACACCTTC	CASSSGTGYYGYTF
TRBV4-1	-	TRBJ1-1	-	TGCGCCAGCAGCCAAGTTGTGGTGCGTTCTACTGAAGCTTTCTTT	CASSQVVVRSTEAFF
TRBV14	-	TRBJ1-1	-	TGTGCCAGCAGCCCCTCGCTGAGTTGGCCTGAAGCTTTCTTT	CASSPSLSWPEAFF
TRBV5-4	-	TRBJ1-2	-	TGTGCCAGCAGCTTGGCCGAAACAGCGTCTAACTATGGCTACACCTTC	CASSLAETASNYGYTF
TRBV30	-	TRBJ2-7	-	TGTGCCTGGAGTGGAGGCAGAGAGGAGCAGTACTTC	CAWSGGREEQYF
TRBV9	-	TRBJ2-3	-	TGTGCCAGCAGCGCCCTAGAAGTCCGGACAGATACGCAGTATTTT	CASSALEVRTDTQYF
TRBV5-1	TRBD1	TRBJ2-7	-	TGCGCCAGCGCCTCCGGGACAGGCTTCGAGCAGTACTTC	CASASGTGFEQYF
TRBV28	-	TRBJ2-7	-	TGTGCCAGCAGGTTGACAAGCGAGCAGTACTTC	CASRLTSEQYF
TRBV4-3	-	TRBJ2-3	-	TGCGCCAGCAGCCCATCGGCGGGACCTAGCACAGATACGCAGTATTTT	CASSPSAGPSTDTQYF
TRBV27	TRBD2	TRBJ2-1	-	TGTGCCAGCCAAGGACTAGCTGCGAATGAGCAGTTCTTC	CASQGLAANEQFF
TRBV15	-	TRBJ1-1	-	TGTGCCACCAGCGAACGGGACATTCAAAGGGGCACTGAAGCTTTCTTT	CATSERDIQRGTEAFF